This T cell receptor beta chain was observed in a study of regulatory T cells in long-lasting Graves disease. On the study more broadly: Graves' disease counted as persistent after over 5 years of antithyroid drugs with positive TSH receptor antibodies. Study outcomes and limitations: Persistent disease was associated with favored TRBV28 usage and with favored use of TRBJ1-2 and TRBJ2-5. Analyses excluded thyroid tissue, covering peripheral blood alone.

Time point given: persistent/refractory GD, antithyroid drugs over 5 years with positive TRAb. RNA from PBMCs was the source of the TCR library. The table lists this clonotype with a few counts. Its antigen is unidentified. Investigators prepared the TCR beta libraries by applying iRepertoire HTBI primers and Arm-PCR of CDR3 regions. TCRdb passed the multiplex PCR reads through MiXCR, listing each CDR3 protein once. The top ten hold under 9% of the sample, which has around 510,000 distinct CDR3 sequences, less than 25% seen once. Germline values: CDR1 SEHNR, CDR2 FQNEAQ (reference sequence). The CDR3 consists of 16 residues. V lost 4 bases and J 1 base, leaving 14 bases between the germline ends.

This sequence originates from a female donor with Graves disease. Sequencing used peripheral blood mononuclear cells (PBMCs), obtained when the disease was refractory, from a patient treated with antithyroid drugs. This chain uses TRBV7-9 with TRBJ2-4; tentatively, D is TRBD1 (6 bases). The CDR3 spells CASSSTGSIAKNIQYF. The CDR3, as DNA: TGTGCCAGCAGCTCAACAGGGTCTATCGCCAAAAACATTCAGTACTTC.